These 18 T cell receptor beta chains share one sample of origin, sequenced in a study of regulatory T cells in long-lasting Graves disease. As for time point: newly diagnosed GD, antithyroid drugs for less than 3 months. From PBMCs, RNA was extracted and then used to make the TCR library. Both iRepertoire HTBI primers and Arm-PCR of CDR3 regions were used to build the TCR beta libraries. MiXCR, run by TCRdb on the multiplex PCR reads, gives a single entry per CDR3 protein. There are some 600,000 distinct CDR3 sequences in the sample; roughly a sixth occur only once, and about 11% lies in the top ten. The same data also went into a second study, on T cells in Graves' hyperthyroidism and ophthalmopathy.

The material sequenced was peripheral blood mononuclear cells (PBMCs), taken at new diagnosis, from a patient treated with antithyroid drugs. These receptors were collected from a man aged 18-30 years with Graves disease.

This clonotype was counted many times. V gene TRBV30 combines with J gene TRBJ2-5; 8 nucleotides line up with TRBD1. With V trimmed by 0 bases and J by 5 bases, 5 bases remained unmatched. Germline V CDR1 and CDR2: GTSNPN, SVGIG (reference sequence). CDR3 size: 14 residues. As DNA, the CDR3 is TGTGCCTGGAGTGTACAGGGGGGCCGCGAGACCCAGTACTTC. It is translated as CAWSVQGGRETQYF.

The CDR3 DNA reads as TGCAGCGTTGCTCGAGGGAATGAGCAGTTCTTC. Its translation is CSVARGNEQFF. The chain recombines TRBV29-1 with TRBJ2-1; tentatively, D is TRBD2 (5 bases). The CDR3 spans 11 residues. With 4 bases removed from V and 7 bases from J, the gap between germline ends came to 8 bases. The V gene's germline CDR1 is SQVTM and CDR2 ANQGSEA.

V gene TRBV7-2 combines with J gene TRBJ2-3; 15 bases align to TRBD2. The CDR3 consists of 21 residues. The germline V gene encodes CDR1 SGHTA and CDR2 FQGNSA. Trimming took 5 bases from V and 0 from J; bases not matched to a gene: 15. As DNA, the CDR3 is TGTGCCAGCAGCGGAGGAGTGTTTGGACTAGCGGGAGGGGTTAGCACAGATACGCAGTATTTT. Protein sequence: CASSGGVFGLAGGVSTDTQYF.

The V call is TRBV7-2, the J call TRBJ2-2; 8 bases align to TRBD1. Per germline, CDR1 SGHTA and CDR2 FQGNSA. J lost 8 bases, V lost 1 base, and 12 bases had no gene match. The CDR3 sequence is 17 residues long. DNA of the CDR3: TGTGCCAGCAGCTTAGTCCCGCAGGGGGCGCTGTCTGGGGAGCTGTTTTTT. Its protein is CASSLVPQGALSGELFF.

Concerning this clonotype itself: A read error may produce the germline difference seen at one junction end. CDR3 in amino acids: CATNRDITAGNTIYF. The CDR3 DNA reads TGTGCCACCAACAGAGATATCACAGCTGGAAACACCATATATTTT. The V call is TRBV15, the J call TRBJ1-3; D unresolved. Germline-derived CDR1 and CDR2 are LNHNV and YYDKDF (reference sequence). The CDR3 is 15 amino acids.

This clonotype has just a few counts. In nucleotides, the CDR3 is TGTGCCAGCAGCGCACGAGTACGTAGCGGAGACGAGCAGTACTTC. It encodes CASSARVRSGDEQYF. This sequence joins TRBV5-4 and TRBJ2-7, with TRBD2 as a possible D gene (6 bases). The CDR3 is 15 residues long. CDR1 and CDR2 from the germline V gene are SGHNT and YYREEE (reference sequence). Trimming pared 4 bases from V and 5 bases from J, leaving 19 bases between.

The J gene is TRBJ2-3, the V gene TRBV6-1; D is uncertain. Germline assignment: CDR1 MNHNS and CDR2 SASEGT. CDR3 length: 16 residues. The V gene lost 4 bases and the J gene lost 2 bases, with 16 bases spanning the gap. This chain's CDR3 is CASSGLAAPVTDTQYF. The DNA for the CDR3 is TGTGCCAGCAGTGGACTGGCGGCCCCTGTCACAGATACGCAGTATTTT.

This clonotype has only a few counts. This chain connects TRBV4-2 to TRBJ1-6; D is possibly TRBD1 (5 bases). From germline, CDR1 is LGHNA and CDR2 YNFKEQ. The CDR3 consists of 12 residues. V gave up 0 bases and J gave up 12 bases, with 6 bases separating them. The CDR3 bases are TGTGCCAGCAGCCAAGATGGGGGACCCCTCCACTTT. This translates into CASSQDGGPLHF.

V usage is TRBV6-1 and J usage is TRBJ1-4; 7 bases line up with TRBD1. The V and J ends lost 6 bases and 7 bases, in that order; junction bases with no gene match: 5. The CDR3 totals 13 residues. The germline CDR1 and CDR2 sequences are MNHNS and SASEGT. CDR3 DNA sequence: TGTGCCAGCAGCACCCACAGGGGTGAAAAACTGTTTTTT. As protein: CASSTHRGEKLFF.

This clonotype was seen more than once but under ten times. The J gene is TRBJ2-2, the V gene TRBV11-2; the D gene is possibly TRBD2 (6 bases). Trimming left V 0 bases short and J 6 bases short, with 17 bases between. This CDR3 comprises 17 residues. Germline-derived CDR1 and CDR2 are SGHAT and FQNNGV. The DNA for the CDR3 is TGTGCCAGCAGCTTAGACCCGCCGGGACTCCTGTCCGGGGAGCTGTTTTTT. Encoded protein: CASSLDPPGLLSGELFF.

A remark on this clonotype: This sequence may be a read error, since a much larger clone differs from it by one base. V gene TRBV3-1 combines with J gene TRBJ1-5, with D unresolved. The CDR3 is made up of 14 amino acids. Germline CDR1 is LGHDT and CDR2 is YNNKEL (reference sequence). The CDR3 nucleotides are TGTGCCAGCAGCAAAGATAGAAGCAATCAGCCCCAGCATTTT. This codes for CASSKDRSNQPQHF.

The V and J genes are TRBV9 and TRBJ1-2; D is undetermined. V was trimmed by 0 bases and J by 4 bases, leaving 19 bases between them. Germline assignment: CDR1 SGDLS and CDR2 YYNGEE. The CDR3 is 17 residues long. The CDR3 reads CASSVGLDGYRTYGYTF. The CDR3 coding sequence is TGTGCCAGCAGCGTAGGACTCGACGGGTACCGAACCTATGGCTACACCTTC.

CDR3 in amino acids: CASSLMTSGGYNEQFF. CDR3 DNA: TGTGCCAGCTCACTTATGACTAGCGGAGGGTACAATGAGCAGTTCTTC. V gene TRBV18 combines with J gene TRBJ2-1; 9 nucleotides match TRBD2. Looked up from germline, CDR1 is KGHSH and CDR2 is LQKENI. The junction had 8 bases not matched to a gene; V was cut back by 4 bases and J by 4 bases. The CDR3 is 16 amino acids.

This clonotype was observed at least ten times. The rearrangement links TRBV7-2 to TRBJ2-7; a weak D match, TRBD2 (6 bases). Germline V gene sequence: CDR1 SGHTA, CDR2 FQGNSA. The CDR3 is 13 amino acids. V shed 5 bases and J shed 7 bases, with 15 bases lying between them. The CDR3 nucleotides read TGTGCCAGCAGCCCCAGACTAGGAGGGGAGCAGTACTTC. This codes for CASSPRLGGEQYF.

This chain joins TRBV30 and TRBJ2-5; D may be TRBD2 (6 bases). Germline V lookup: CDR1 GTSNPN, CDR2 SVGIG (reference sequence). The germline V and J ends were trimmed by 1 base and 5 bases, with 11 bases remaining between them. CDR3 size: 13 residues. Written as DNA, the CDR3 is TGTGCCTGGAGTGGGGGAGGTGGCGAGACCCAGTACTTC. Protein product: CAWSGGGGETQYF.

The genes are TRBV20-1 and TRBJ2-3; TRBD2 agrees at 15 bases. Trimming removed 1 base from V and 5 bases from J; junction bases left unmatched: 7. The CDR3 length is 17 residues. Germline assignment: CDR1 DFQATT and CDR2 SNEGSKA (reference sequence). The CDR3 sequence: CSARGTSGRAFGDTQYF. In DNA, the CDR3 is TGCAGTGCTAGAGGGACTAGCGGGAGGGCCTTTGGAGATACGCAGTATTTT.

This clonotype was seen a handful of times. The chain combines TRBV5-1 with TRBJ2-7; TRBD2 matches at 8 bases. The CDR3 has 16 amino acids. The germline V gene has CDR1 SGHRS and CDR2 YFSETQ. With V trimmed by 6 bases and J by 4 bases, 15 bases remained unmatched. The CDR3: CASNRGGSGMLYEQYF. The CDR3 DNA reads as TGCGCCAGCAATAGGGGGGGTAGCGGGATGCTGTACGAGCAGTACTTC.

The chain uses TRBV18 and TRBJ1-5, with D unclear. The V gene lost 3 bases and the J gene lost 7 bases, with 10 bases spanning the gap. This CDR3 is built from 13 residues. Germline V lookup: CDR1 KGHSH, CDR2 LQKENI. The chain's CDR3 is CASSPELWQPQHF. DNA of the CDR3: TGTGCCAGCTCACCGGAACTCTGGCAGCCCCAGCATTTT. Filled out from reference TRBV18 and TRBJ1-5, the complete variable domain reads NAGVMQNPRHLVRRRGQEARLRCSPMKGHSHVYWYRQLPEEGLKFMVYLQKENIIDESGMPKERFSAEFPKEGPSILRIQQVVRGDSAAYFCASSPELWQPQHFGDGTRLSIL.